This record covers a single T cell receptor (beta chain). These data belong to a study of blood T cell repertoires in COVID-19. Study background: The United States, Italy and Spain supplied acute and convalescent COVID-19 samples. The cDNA or gDNA used as material had been derived from T cells, B-cell-depleted T cells, or PBMCs.

This CDR3 is built from 15 residues. The V end was cut by 7 bases, the J end by 0 bases, with 15 bases between. CDR1 and CDR2 from the germline V gene are SGHAT and FQNNGV. In terms of age and location, participants ranged from about 18 to 89 years and lived in approximately 26 US areas. Resolution of symptoms, clearance, or two negative PCRs was present in recovered Cohort 3 donors. Libraries were prepared by immunoSEQ multiplex PCR; TCRdb keeps only in-frame clonotypes and omits some of them. The sample holds 200,000 to 250,000 clones, roughly 80% seen once. The sequencing sample was made of PBMCs or T cells enriched from blood (not recorded which). This clonotype was sampled from a man between 60 and 70 years old who had recovered from COVID-19. This chain links TRBV11-2 with TRBJ1-1; D is ambiguous. In DNA, the CDR3 is TGTGCCAGCACCCGAAACAGCCGTGTGAACACTGAAGCTTTCTTT. It specifies CASTRNSRVNTEAFF. Looking up the rest from reference TRBV11-2 and TRBJ1-1 gives the full variable domain: EAGVAQSPRYKIIEKRQSVAFWCNPISGHATLYWYQQILGQGPKLLIQFQNNGVVDDSQLPKDRFSAERLKGVDSTLKIQPAKLEDSAVYLCASTRNSRVNTEAFFGQGTRLTVV.